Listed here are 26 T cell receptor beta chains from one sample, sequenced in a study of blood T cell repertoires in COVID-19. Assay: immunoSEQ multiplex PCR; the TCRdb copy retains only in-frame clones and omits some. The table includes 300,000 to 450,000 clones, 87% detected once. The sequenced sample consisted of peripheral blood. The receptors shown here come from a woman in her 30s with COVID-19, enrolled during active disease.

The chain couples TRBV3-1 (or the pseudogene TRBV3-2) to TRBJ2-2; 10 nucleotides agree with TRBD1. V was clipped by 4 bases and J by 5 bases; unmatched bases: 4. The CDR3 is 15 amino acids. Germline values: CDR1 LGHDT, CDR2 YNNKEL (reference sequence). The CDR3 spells CASSLTGGKTGELFF. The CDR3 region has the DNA TGTGCCAGCAGCCTGACAGGGGGCAAGACCGGGGAGCTGTTTTTT.

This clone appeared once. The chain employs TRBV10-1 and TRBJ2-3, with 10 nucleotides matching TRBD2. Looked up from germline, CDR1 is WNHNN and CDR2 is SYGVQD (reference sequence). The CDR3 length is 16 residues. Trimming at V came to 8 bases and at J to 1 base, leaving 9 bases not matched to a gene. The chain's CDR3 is CASGTGLASCTDTQYF. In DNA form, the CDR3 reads TGCGCCAGCGGAACGGGACTAGCGTCGTGCACAGATACGCAGTATTTT.

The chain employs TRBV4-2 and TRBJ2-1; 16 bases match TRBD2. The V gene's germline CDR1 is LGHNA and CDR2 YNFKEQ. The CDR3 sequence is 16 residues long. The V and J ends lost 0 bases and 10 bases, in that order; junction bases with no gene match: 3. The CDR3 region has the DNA TGTGCCAGCAGCCAAGAGGGACTAGCGGGAGGGGGGGAGCAGTTCTTC. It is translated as CASSQEGLAGGGEQFF.

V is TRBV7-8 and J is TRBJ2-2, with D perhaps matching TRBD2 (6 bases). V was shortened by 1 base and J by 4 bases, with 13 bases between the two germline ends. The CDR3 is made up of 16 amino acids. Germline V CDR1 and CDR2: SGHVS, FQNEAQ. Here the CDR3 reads CASSLVGGSVTGELFF. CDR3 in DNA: TGTGCCAGCAGCTTAGTCGGGGGATCGGTCACCGGGGAGCTGTTTTTT.

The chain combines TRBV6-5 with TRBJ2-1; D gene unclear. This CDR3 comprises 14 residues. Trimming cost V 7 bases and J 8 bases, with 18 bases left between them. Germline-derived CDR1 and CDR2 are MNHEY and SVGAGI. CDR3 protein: CASIPHLGSHEQFF. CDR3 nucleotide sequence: TGTGCCAGCATACCCCATTTGGGCTCCCATGAGCAGTTCTTC.

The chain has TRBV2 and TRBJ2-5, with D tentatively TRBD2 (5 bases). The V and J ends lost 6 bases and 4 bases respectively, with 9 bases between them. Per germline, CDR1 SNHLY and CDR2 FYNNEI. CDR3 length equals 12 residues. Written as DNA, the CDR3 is TGTGCCAGCAGGCTAGCAGGAGAGACCCAGTACTTC. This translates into CASRLAGETQYF.

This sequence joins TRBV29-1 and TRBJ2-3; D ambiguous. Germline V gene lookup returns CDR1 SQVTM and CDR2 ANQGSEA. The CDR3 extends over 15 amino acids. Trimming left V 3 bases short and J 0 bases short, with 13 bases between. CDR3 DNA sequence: TGCAGCGTTGAGGTTGCGAGCTCTAGCACAGATACGCAGTATTTT. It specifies CSVEVASSSTDTQYF.

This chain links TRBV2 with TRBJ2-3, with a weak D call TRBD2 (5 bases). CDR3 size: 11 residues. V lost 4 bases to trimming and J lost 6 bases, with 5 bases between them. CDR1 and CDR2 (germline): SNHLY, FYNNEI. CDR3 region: CASSGRDTQYF. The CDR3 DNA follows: TGTGCCAGCAGTGGGAGGGATACGCAGTATTTT.

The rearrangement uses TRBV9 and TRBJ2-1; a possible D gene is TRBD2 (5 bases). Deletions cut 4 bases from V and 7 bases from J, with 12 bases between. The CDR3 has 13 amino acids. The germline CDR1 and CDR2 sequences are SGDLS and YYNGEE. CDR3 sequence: CASSPRGRNEQFF. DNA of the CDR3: TGTGCCAGCAGCCCTAGAGGGCGTAATGAGCAGTTCTTC.

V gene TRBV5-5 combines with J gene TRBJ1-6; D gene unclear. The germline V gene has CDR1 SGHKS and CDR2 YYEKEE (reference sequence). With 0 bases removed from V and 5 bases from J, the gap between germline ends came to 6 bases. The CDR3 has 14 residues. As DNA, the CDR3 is TGTGCCAGCAGCTTGGGGGGAGATAATTCACCCCTCCACTTT. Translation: CASSLGGDNSPLHF.

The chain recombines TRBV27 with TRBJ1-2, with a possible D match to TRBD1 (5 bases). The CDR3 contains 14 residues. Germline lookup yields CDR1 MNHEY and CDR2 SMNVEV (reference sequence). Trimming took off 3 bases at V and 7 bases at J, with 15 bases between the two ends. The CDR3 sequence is CASSFRTSSSGYTF. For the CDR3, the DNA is TGTGCCAGCAGTTTCCGGACATCCTCCAGTGGCTACACCTTC.

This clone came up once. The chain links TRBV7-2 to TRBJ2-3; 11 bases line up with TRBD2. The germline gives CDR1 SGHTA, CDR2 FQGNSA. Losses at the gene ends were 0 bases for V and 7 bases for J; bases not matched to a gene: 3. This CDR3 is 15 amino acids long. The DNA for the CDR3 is TGTGCCAGCAGCTTAGCACTAGCGGGAGTTAATACGCAGTATTTT. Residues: CASSLALAGVNTQYF. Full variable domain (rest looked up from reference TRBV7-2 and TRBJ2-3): GAGVSQSPSNKVTEKGKDVELRCDPISGHTALYWYRQSLGQGLEFLIYFQGNSAPDKSGLPSDRFSAERTGGSVSTLTIQRTQQEDSAVYLCASSLALAGVNTQYFGPGTRLTVL.

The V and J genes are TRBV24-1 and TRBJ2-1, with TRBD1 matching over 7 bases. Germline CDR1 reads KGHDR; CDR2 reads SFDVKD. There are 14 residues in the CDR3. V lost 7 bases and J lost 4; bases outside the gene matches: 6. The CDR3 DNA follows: TGTGCCACCAGCCAACAGGGGTTATACAATGAGCAGTTCTTC. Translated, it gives CATSQQGLYNEQFF.

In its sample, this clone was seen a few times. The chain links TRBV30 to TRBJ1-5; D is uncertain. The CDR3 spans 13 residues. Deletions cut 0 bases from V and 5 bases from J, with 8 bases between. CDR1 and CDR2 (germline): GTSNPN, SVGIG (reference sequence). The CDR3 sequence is CAWSVQSDQPQHF. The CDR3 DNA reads TGTGCCTGGAGTGTCCAATCAGATCAGCCCCAGCATTTT.

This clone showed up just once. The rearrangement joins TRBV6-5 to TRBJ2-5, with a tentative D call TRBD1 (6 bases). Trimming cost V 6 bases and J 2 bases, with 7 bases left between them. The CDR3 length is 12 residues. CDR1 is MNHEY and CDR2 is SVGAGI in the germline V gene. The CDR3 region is CASRDRQETQYF. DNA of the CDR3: TGTGCCAGCAGGGACAGACAAGAGACCCAGTACTTC.

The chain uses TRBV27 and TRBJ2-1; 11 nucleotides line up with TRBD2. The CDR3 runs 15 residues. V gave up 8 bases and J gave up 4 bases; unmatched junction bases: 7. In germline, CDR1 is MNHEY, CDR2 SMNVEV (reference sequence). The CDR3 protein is CASLRTSGPYNEQFF. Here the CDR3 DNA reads TGTGCCAGCCTCCGGACTAGCGGGCCGTACAATGAGCAGTTCTTC.

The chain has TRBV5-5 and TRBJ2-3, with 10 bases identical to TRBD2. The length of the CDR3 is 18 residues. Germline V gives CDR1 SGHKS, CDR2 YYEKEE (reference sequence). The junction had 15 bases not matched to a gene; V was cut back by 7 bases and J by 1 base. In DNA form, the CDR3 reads TGTGCCAGCTCGGGACAGACACAGCGGGAGGGTGGCACAGATACGCAGTATTTT. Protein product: CASSGQTQREGGTDTQYF. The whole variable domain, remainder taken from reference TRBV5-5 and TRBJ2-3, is DAGVTQSPTHLIKTRGQQVTLRCSPISGHKSVSWYQQVLGQGPQFIFQYYEKEERGRGNFPDRFSARQFPNYSSELNVNALLLGDSALYLCASSGQTQREGGTDTQYFGPGTRLTVL.

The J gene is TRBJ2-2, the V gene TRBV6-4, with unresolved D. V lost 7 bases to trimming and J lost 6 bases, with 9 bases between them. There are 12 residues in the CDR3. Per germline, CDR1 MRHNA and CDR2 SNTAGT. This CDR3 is CASKDKPGELFF. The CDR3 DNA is TGTGCCAGCAAAGACAAGCCCGGGGAGCTGTTTTTT.

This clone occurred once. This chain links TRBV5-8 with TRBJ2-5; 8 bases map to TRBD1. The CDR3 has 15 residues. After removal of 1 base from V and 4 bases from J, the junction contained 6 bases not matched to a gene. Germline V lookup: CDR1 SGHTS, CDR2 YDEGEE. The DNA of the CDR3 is TGTGCCAGCAGCTTGTATCAGGGGGCGGGAGAGACCCAGTACTTC. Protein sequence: CASSLYQGAGETQYF.

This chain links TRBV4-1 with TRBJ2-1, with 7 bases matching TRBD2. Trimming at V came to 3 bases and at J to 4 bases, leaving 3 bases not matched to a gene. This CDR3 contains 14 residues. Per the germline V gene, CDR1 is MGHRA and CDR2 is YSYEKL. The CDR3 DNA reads TGCGCCAGCAGCCAGGGGGGGGAATACAATGAGCAGTTCTTC. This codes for CASSQGGEYNEQFF.

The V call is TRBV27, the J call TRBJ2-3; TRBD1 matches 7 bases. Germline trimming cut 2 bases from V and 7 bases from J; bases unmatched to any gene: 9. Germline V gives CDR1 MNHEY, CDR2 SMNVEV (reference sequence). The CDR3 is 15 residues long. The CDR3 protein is CASSLEGAGSYTQYF. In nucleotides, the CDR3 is TGTGCCAGCAGTTTAGAGGGGGCGGGCTCTTATACGCAGTATTTT.

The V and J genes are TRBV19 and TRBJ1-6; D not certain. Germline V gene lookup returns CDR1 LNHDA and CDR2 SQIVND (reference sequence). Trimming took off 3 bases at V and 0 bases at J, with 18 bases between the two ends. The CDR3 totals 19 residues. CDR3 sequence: CASSIRGNVRSSYNSPLHF. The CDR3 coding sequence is TGTGCCAGTAGTATCAGAGGGAACGTCCGAAGCTCCTATAATTCACCCCTCCACTTT.

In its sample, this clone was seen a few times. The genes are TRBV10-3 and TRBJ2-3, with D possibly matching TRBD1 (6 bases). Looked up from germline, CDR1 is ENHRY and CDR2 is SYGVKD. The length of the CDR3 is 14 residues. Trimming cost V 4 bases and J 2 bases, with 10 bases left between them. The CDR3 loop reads CAISGGQLTDTQYF. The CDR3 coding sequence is TGTGCCATCAGTGGTGGACAGCTCACAGATACGCAGTATTTT.

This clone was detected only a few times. CDR3 sequence reads: CASSMGTSGAELAKNIQYF. The CDR3 coding sequence is TGTGCCAGTAGTATGGGGACTAGCGGGGCGGAACTAGCCAAAAACATTCAGTACTTC. This chain joins TRBV19 and TRBJ2-4; the match to TRBD2 covers 13 bases. From germline, CDR1 is LNHDA and CDR2 SQIVND (reference sequence). CDR3 length: 19 amino acids. V lost 3 bases and J lost 0; bases outside the gene matches: 8.

The CDR3 DNA is TGTGCCAGCAGTCTCCGGGACAGGCAATCCTACGAGCAGTACTTC. Translated: CASSLRDRQSYEQYF. The rearrangement links TRBV27 to TRBJ2-7, with 8 nucleotides matching TRBD1. The CDR3 extends over 15 amino acids. CDR1 is MNHEY and CDR2 is SMNVEV in the germline V gene (reference sequence). With V trimmed by 5 bases and J by 1 base, 7 bases remained unmatched.

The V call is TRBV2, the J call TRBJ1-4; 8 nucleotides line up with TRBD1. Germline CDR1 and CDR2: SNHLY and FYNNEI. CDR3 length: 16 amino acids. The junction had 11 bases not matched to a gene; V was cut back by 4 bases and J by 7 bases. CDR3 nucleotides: TGTGCCAGCAGTGCCGTTCGAGGACAGGGTTCTGAAAAACTGTTTTTT. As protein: CASSAVRGQGSEKLFF.